Each of the 6 T cell receptor beta chains below was sequenced from the same sample in a study of blood T cell repertoires in COVID-19. Some clones are missing from TCRdb's copy, which holds only in-frame ones; the method was immunoSEQ multiplex PCR. The data contain fewer than 300,000 clones, about 76% of them singletons. Sequenced: peripheral blood. These receptors were taken from a woman aged 55-70 years with active or convalescent COVID-19.

This chain connects TRBV11-2 to TRBJ1-3; D ambiguous. The V and J ends lost 3 bases and 1 base respectively, with 7 bases between them. CDR3 length: 14 amino acids. Germline assignment: CDR1 SGHAT and CDR2 FQNNGV. The CDR3 bases are TGTGCCAGCAGCTTTATCGGTTCTGGAAACACCATATATTTT. Protein sequence: CASSFIGSGNTIYF.

V and J are TRBV24-1 and TRBJ2-3; possible D gene TRBD2, 6 bases. V dropped 2 bases and J dropped 0 bases, with 14 bases sitting between them. Germline-derived CDR1 and CDR2 are KGHDR and SFDVKD. The CDR3 runs 17 residues. CDR3 residues: CATSDSREPLSTDTQYF. The CDR3 DNA is TGTGCCACCAGTGATTCTCGGGAGCCCCTAAGCACAGATACGCAGTATTTT.

The chain employs TRBV19 and TRBJ1-3; D ambiguous. In germline, CDR1 is LNHDA, CDR2 SQIVND (reference sequence). The CDR3 is made up of 11 amino acids. The DNA of the CDR3 is TGTGGCGTCTCATCTGGAAACACCATATATTTT. Its protein product is CGVSSGNTIYF. Using reference TRBV19 and TRBJ1-3 for the parts outside the CDR3, the full variable domain is DGGITQSPKYLFRKEGQNVTLSCEQNLNHDAMYWYRQDPGQGLRLIYYSQIVNDFQKGDIAEGYSVSREKKESFPLTVTSAQKNPTAFYLCGVSSGNTIYFGEGSWLTVV.

This chain links TRBV19 with TRBJ2-1, with D perhaps matching TRBD1 (6 bases). This CDR3 spans 17 amino acids. Germline assignment: CDR1 LNHDA and CDR2 SQIVND (reference sequence). Trimming removed 5 bases at V and 3 bases at J, with 20 bases between. The CDR3, as DNA: TGTGCCAGTAGTCGCCAAGCAGGGGATGTCCTCTACAATGAGCAGTTCTTC. Translating gives CASSRQAGDVLYNEQFF.

This chain joins TRBV11-2 and TRBJ2-7; 9 bases line up with TRBD2. CDR1 and CDR2 from the germline V gene are SGHAT and FQNNGV. V lost 1 base to trimming and J lost 1 base; unmatched junction nucleotides: 5. The CDR3 totals 16 residues. The CDR3 sequence is CASSLVLAGISYEQYF. CDR3 nucleotides: TGTGCCAGCAGCTTAGTGCTAGCGGGGATATCCTACGAGCAGTACTTC.

The V call is TRBV19, the J call TRBJ1-2; 8 nucleotides agree with TRBD1. Unmatched junction bases numbered 3, after V lost 4 bases and J lost 2 bases. The CDR3 is 14 residues long. Per germline, CDR1 LNHDA and CDR2 SQIVND (reference sequence). The CDR3 loop reads CASSNRGTNYGYTF. Here the CDR3 DNA reads TGTGCCAGTAGTAACAGGGGGACGAACTATGGCTACACCTTC. Complete variable domain (other parts from reference TRBV19 and TRBJ1-2): DGGITQSPKYLFRKEGQNVTLSCEQNLNHDAMYWYRQDPGQGLRLIYYSQIVNDFQKGDIAEGYSVSREKKESFPLTVTSAQKNPTAFYLCASSNRGTNYGYTFGSGTRLTVV.